The sequence of this T cell receptor beta chain was determined in a study of T cells in Graves' hyperthyroidism and ophthalmopathy. Regions amplified from RNA transcripts were the TCR beta CDR3 regions. A first-round RT-PCR of the TCR CDR3 used the HTBI primer set. TCRdb itself ran the multiplex PCR reads through MiXCR, one entry per CDR3 protein. The table has around 340,000 distinct CDR3 sequences, about 20% seen once. In regard to this clonotype: The antigen is undetermined.

Newly diagnosed patients aged 18 to 65 had hyperthyroidism of under 2 months' duration. Study-level results: Model-based prediction identified ophthalmopathy a median about 7 months prior to its onset.

V was cut by 3 bases and J by 6 bases, with 16 bases left in between. Germline V gene lookup returns CDR1 WSHSY and CDR2 SAAADI. This CDR3 region has 15 residues. This receptor was identified in a woman aged 45-60 years with Graves' hyperthyroidism. Sample: blood. The rearrangement joins TRBV10-2 to TRBJ2-3, with D perhaps TRBD2 (7 bases). The CDR3 coding sequence is TGCGCCAGCAGTGAATTTGTGGGGGGGCGCGATACGCAGTATTTT. This sequence encodes CASSEFVGGRDTQYF.